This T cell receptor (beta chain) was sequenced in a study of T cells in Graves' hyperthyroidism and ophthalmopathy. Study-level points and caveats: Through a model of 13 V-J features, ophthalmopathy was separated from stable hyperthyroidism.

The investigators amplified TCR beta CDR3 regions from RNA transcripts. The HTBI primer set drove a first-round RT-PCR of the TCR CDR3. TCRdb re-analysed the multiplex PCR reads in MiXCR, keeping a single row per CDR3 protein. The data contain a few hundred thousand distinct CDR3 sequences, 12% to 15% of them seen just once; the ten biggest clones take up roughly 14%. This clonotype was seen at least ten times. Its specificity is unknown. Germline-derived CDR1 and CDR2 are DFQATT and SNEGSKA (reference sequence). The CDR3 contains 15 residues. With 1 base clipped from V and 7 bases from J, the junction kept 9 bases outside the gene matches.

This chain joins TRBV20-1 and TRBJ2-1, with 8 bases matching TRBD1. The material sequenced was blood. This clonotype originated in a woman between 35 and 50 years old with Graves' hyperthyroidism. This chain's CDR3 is CSARAEGQEGNEQFF. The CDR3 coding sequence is TGCAGTGCTAGAGCTGAGGGACAGGAGGGAAATGAGCAGTTCTTC.